Sequencing of this TCR beta chain was carried out in a study of T cells in localized non-small cell lung cancer. Findings of the study overall: Appearing in adjacent lung were a median roughly 60 of the top 100 tumor clones.

Assay used: immunoSEQ multiplex PCR; TCRdb lists only in-frame clones, some missing. Of about 53,000 clones listed, 75% to 90% are singletons. Concerning this clone itself: The antigen is unknown.

The sequence was collected from a man aged 40-75 years with stage III lung adenocarcinoma. The material sequenced was peripheral blood mononuclear cells, taken before any cancer treatment.

Written as DNA, the CDR3 is TGTGCCAGCAGTGATACCGGGACTAGCTTCGACGAGCAGTACTTC. Its protein product is CASSDTGTSFDEQYF. The rearrangement uses TRBV25-1 and TRBJ2-5; TRBD2 aligns across 9 bases. TRBJ2-7 explains the end of the DNA better; the J call may be wrong. The CDR3 extends over 15 amino acids. CDR1 and CDR2 (germline): MGHDK, SYGVNS.